This TCR beta chain comes out of a study of cytomegalovirus exposure and HLA in healthy donors. Study results and limitations: By a later analysis, the bulk of CMV-associated TCR beta chains appeared HLA-restricted. A later analysis linked a missense variant in DCLRE1C to the trimming of TCR beta V and J genes.

This clone was recorded only once. The antigen is undetermined. Use of 60 Vbeta and 13 Jbeta primers characterized the PCR. Assay used: immunoSEQ multiplex PCR; TCRdb lists only in-frame clones, some missing. In the table there are approximately 160,000 clones, 76% of which are singletons. The germline gives CDR1 SGHAT, CDR2 FQNNGV. V shed 5 bases, J shed 5 bases, and the junction held 6 bases outside the gene matches. The CDR3 totals 15 residues. This chain joins TRBV11-2 and TRBJ1-6; 7 bases map to TRBD1. This receptor was identified in a female donor in good health and CMV-seronegative. The source material was PBMCs. CDR3 coding DNA: TGTGCCAGCAGCGCCCGGACAGGAGATAATTCACCCCTCCACTTT. It is translated as CASSARTGDNSPLHF.